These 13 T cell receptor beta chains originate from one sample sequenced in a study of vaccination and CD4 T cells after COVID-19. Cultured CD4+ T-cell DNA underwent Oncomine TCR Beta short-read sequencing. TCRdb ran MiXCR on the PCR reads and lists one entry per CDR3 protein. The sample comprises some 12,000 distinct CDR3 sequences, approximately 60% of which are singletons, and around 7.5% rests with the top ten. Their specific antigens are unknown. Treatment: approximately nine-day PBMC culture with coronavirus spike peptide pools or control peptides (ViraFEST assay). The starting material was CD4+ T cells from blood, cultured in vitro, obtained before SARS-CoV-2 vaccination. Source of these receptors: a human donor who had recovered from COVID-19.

CDR3 residues: CASSQDYRITDTQYF. The CDR3 DNA follows: TGTGCCAGCAGCCAAGATTATCGGATCACAGATACGCAGTATTTT. The chain has TRBV4-2 and TRBJ2-3, with D uncertain. Germline assignment: CDR1 LGHNA and CDR2 YNFKEQ. There are 15 residues in the CDR3. V gave up 0 bases and J gave up 2 bases, with 9 bases separating them.

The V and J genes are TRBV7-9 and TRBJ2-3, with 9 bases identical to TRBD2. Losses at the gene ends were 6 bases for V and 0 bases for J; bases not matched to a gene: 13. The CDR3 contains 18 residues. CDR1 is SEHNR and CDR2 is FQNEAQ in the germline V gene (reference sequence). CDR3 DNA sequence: TGTGCCAGCAGGCCGCGGCTAGCGGGACGGAAGAGCACAGATACGCAGTATTTT. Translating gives CASRPRLAGRKSTDTQYF.

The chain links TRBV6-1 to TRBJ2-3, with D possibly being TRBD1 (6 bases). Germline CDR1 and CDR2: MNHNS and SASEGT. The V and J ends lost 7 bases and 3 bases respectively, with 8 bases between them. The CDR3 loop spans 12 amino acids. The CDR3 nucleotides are TGTGCCAGCAACCAGGGGACAGATACGCAGTATTTT. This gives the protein CASNQGTDTQYF.

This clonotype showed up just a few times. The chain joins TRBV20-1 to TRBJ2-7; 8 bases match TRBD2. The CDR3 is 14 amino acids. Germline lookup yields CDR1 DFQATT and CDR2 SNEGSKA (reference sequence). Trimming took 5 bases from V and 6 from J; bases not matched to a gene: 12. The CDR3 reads CSAPFGGVSVEQYF. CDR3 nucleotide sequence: TGCAGTGCTCCCTTCGGGGGGGTCTCGGTCGAGCAGTACTTC.

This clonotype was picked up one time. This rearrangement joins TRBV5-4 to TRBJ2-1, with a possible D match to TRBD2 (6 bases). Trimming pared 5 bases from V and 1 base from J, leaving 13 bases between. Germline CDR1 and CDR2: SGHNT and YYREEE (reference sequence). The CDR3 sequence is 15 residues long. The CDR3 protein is CASRVGTGSYNEQFF. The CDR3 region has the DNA TGTGCCAGCAGAGTCGGGACTGGATCCTACAATGAGCAGTTCTTC.

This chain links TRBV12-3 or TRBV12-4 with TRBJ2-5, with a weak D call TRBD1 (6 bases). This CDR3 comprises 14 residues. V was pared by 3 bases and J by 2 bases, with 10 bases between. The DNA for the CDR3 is TGTGCCAGCAGTTTTTCAGGGGCTCAAGAGACCCAGTACTTC. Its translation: CASSFSGAQETQYF.

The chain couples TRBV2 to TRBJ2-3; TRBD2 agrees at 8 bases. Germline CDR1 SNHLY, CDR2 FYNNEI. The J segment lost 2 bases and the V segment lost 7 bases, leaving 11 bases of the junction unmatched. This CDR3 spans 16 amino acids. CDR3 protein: CASTFLAGQNTDTQYF. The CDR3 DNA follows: TGTGCCAGCACATTTCTAGCGGGCCAAAACACAGATACGCAGTATTTT.

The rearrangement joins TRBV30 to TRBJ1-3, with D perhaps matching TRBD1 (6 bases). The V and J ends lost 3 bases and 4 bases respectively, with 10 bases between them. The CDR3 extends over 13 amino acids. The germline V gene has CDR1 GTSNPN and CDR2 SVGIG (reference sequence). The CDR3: CAWRRGAGNTIYF. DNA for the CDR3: TGTGCCTGGAGGAGGGGGGCAGGAAACACCATATATTTT.

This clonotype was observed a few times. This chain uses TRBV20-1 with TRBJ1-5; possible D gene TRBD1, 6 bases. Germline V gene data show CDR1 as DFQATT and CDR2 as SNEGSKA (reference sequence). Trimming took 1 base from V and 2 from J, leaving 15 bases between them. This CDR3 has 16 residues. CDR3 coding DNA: TGCAGTGCTAGAGGTGGGACAACCGCCCGCAATCAGCCCCAGCATTTT. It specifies CSARGGTTARNQPQHF.

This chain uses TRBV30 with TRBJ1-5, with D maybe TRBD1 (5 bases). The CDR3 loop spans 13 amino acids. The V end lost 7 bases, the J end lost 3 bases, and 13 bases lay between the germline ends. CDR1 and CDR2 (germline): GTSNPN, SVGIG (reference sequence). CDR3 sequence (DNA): TGTGCCTCCCGGGGCGGGCCCAATCAGCCCCAGCATTTT. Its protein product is CASRGGPNQPQHF.

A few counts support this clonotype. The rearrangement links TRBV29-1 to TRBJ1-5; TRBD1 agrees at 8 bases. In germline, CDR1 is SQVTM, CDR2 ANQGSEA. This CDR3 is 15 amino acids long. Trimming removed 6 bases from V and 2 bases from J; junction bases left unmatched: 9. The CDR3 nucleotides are TGCAGCGTGGAGATGGACAGGGTTGGCAATCAGCCCCAGCATTTT. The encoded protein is CSVEMDRVGNQPQHF.

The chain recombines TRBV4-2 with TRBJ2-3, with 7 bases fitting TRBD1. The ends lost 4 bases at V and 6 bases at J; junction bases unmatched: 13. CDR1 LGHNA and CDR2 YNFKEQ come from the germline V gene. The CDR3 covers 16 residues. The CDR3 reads CASSPRTGRVTDTQYF. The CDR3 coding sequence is TGTGCCAGCAGCCCCCGGACAGGAAGAGTCACGGATACGCAGTATTTT.

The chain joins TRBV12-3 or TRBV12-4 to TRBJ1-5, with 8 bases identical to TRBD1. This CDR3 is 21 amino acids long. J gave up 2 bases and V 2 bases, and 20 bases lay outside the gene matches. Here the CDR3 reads CASSLYVLGQESIRRNQPQHF. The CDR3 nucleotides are TGTGCCAGCAGTTTATACGTGTTGGGACAGGAATCAATACGACGCAATCAGCCCCAGCATTTT.